This record covers a single TCR beta chain. At least ten counts were recorded for this clonotype. Its antigen is unknown. The record has no base qualities; no much larger clone is one base away. The hyperthyroidism patients were between 18 and 65 years old and newly diagnosed, with a disease duration of less than 2 months. Any patient with an uncontrolled infection, another autoimmune disease, pregnancy or lactation was excluded. Diagnoses were established on the basis of clinical symptoms, serum thyroxine and TRAb, thyroid ultrasound, and orbital computed tomography. For progressor patients, blood was drawn at the first diagnosis of hyperthyroidism, before any ophthalmopathy symptoms had appeared. Ficoll-Paque density gradient centrifugation was used to isolate PBMCs from under 11 ml of fresh peripheral blood. Progressor patients were first diagnosed with Graves' hyperthyroidism and then developed ophthalmopathy during follow-up. Trizol reagent was used to extract total RNA, and RNA quality was then checked on an Agilent 2100 Bioanalyzer.

The CDR3 sequence holds 19 residues, the cysteine and phenylalanine included. Here the CDR3 DNA is all that survives: 57 bases in frame from base 1. V is trimmed back by 0 bases and J by 6 bases, and the junction contains 15 bases that no gene match accounts for. The germline V gene encodes CDR1 SGHTA and CDR2 FQGNSA. The sample is drawn from a study of T cells in Graves' hyperthyroidism and ophthalmopathy (dated by TCRdb to between 2017 and 2020). For the wider study: Peripheral blood samples were taken at the time of initial diagnosis, prior to any treatment. Prospective prediction of ophthalmopathy was tested in an independent validation cohort of 18 to 20 hyperthyroidism patients and 17 patients who later progressed to ophthalmopathy. The 95 to 100 discovery patients were randomly split 7:3 into training and test sets. TCR Vbeta CDR3 sequencing of around 130 peripheral blood samples (roughly 43 ophthalmopathy, 70 to 85 hyperthyroidism and 17 progressor patients) is reported in the paper. A discovery cohort of roughly 100 patients, fewer than 50 with Graves' ophthalmopathy and approximately 60 with stable Graves' hyperthyroidism, was used to find distinguishing TCR V-J signatures. After sampling, hyperthyroidism patients received methimazole starting at 30 mg daily, and ophthalmopathy patients received high-dose intravenous methylprednisolone. In addition, the study compared T-cell repertoires in thyroid tissue and in blood from 6 or 7 Graves' hyperthyroidism patients.

The TCR beta CDR3 regions were amplified from RNA transcripts. The TCR CDR3 was subjected to a first round of RT-PCR using the HTBI primer set and the Qiagen OneStep RT-PCR kit. The libraries were constructed in a second round of multiplex PCR and then size-selected and purified. The libraries were sequenced on an Illumina HiSeq2000 using paired-end 100 bp reads. On the study's bioinformatics: SOAPnuke was used to process the raw data, removing reads that contained adapters or uncalled bases, had a mean Phred below 15, or lacked an exact match to the constant primer or identifier. High-quality paired reads were merged using COPE v1.2.5, and each unique nucleotide sequence was defined as a clonotype. Clonotypes were aligned to IMGT TRBV, TRBD and TRBJ reference segments using MiTCR v1.1. Only V-J combinations with frequency above 0.0001, covering 99% to 99.2% of repertoires, were analysed. The TCS score was defined as the ratio of F50 (clonal expansion) to E x V (chaos), calculated using BLOSUM62-based TCRdist between CDR3 peptides within each V-J. Welch's t-statistics and random forest reduced around 510 V-J features to 10 to 15, which were used in a naive Bayes classifier (R e1071). TCRdb trimmed public reads at Q25 via fastp, called clones via MiXCR and kept in-frame beta chains. Each entry is one CDR3 protein sequence, shown with its most common DNA and genes. These V and J calls are TCRdb output, not the study's own analysis. For this sample the table gives about 300,000 distinct CDR3 sequences, of which less than 30% were detected only once. The ten top clones hold around 28% of the sample.

Study-level results and caveats: No statistical method was used to set the sample size in advance, and investigators knew the group allocation. A model built on a 13 V-J signature distinguished ophthalmopathy from stable hyperthyroidism, reaching 85% to 90% sensitivity and 81% to 83% specificity in cross-validation and 80%/75% in testing. Most expanded thyroid clonotypes (frequency above 0.001) were also detected in blood, a finding suggesting that blood repertoires may reflect thyroid immune responses. In validation, the model predicted progression to ophthalmopathy a median of about 6.8 months before onset, with over 60% sensitivity and 72.22% specificity.

The receptor was derived from a man aged 40-49 years with Graves' hyperthyroidism that later progressed to Graves' ophthalmopathy. Recombination linked TRBV7-2 to TRBJ1-5, with 9 bases matching TRBD1. Sequencing used blood. The CDR3 is CASSLARVGDRDSLQPQHF. In nucleotides, the sequence is TGTGCCAGCAGCTTAGCGAGAGTCGGGGACAGGGATTCCCTTCAGCCCCAGCATTTT.